This TCR beta chain was obtained from a study of cytomegalovirus exposure and HLA in healthy donors. Whole-study context: Across 350 to 400 genotyped donors, just over 80% landed in the Caucasian-associated ancestry cluster.

A word on this clone: No antigen is known for it.

Study findings and constraints: HLA alleles showed associations with about 17,000 TCR beta sequences in a later analysis, at a 0.05 false discovery rate. Certain sequence variants were highly shared and formed a cluster, and this cluster was likely a sequencing artifact.

Use of 60 Vbeta and 13 Jbeta primers characterized the PCR. Profiling relied on immunoSEQ multiplex PCR, and the TCRdb table lists in-frame clones only, not all of them. Its clone listing holds about 74,000 clones. The CDR3 totals 16 residues. V lost 6 bases, J lost 0 bases, and 17 bases lay in between. Germline V CDR1 and CDR2: MDHEN, SYDVKM. V gene TRBV28 combines with J gene TRBJ1-1, with a tentative D call TRBD1 (6 bases). This receptor was taken from a female donor in good health and CMV-seropositive. The material sequenced was PBMCs. The CDR3 region has the DNA TGTGCCAGCAGACCACTTAACGACAGGCTGAACACTGAAGCTTTCTTT. Translating it yields CASRPLNDRLNTEAFF.